A selection of T cell receptor beta chains follows, all from one sample in a study of sequential checkpoint blockade in melanoma. Here immunoSEQ multiplex PCR was the method, and the copy in TCRdb shows in-frame clones only, minus some. The sample contains under 20,000 clones, around 83% of which appear only once. Material: CD8+ T cells sorted from blood (inferred from file names), obtained from a patient given nivolumab and ipilimumab in sequence. The receptors shown here come from a human donor with melanoma. Both conserved end residues are part of each CDR3. Fields, in order: J gene, V gene, CDR3 protein.

J: TRBJ1-5
V: TRBV10-3
CDR3: CAVAPTGSNQPQHF

J: TRBJ2-7
V: TRBV28
CDR3: CASSNTGFYEQYF

J: TRBJ2-7
V: TRBV10-3
CDR3: CAISVNATPSYEQYF

J: TRBJ1-1
V: TRBV6-1
CDR3: CASSAGGYEQTNTEAFF

J: TRBJ1-1
V: TRBV28
CDR3: CASSLGGWTEAFF

J: TRBJ1-4
V: TRBV2
CDR3: CASGTGHKEKLFF

J: TRBJ2-1
V: TRBV4-2
CDR3: CASSAGAGGFEQFF

J: TRBJ1-1
V: TRBV6-5
CDR3: CASSYSRGMNTEAFF

J: TRBJ2-1
V: TRBV5-1
CDR3: CASSLEAGGTYNEQFF

J: TRBJ2-1
V: TRBV5-1
CDR3: CASSLVRTGAGSGIILDEQFF

J: TRBJ2-2
V: TRBV15
CDR3: CATSRGGFTGELFF

J: TRBJ1-3
V: TRBV28
CDR3: CASSPQGLGNTIYF

J: TRBJ1-1
V: TRBV5-5
CDR3: CASSRKGENTEAFF

J: TRBJ2-1
V: TRBV7-9
CDR3: CASSSTGLGTPNEQFF

J: TRBJ2-7
V: TRBV27
CDR3: CASSLSSGATYEQYF

J: TRBJ2-2
V: TRBV14
CDR3: CASSPRTGGVHGELFF

J: TRBJ1-1
V: TRBV28
CDR3: CASSLDQGRNTEAFF

J: TRBJ1-3
V: TRBV5-1
CDR3: CASSLSAGLTGNTIYF

J: TRBJ2-5
V: TRBV11-2
CDR3: CASSSYPGGRETQYF

J: TRBJ2-1
V: TRBV27
CDR3: CASTTSSDTYNEQFF

J: TRBJ2-7
V: TRBV6-1
CDR3: CASSEEETGAYEQYF

J: TRBJ2-3
V: TRBV9
CDR3: CASSVVIGGSTDTQYF

J: TRBJ2-2
V: TRBV10-3
CDR3: CAISGDDTGELFF

J: TRBJ1-2
V: TRBV7-2
CDR3: CASNGQATNFNYGYTF

J: TRBJ2-7
V: TRBV19
CDR3: CASSTGTGLYEQYF

J: TRBJ2-3
V: TRBV2
CDR3: CASRSTGTSTDTQYF

J: TRBJ2-1
V: TRBV6-1
CDR3: CASSGIQGANNEQFF

J: TRBJ2-7
V: TRBV7-9
CDR3: CASSYSSYEQYF

J: TRBJ2-7
V: TRBV5-6
CDR3: CASSRGRYEQYF

J: TRBJ2-7
V: TRBV11-1
CDR3: CASSLTGLSYEQYF

J: TRBJ2-3
V: TRBV2
CDR3: CARGERGTDTQYF

J: TRBJ1-1
V: TRBV5-4
CDR3: CATWGTADTEAFF

J: TRBJ1-2
V: TRBV7-9
CDR3: CASSLRTGDPYGYTF

J: TRBJ2-1
V: TRBV13
CDR3: CASSWPGQGARYEQFF

J: TRBJ1-5
V: TRBV19
CDR3: CASSIFGREAHIPNQPQHF

J: TRBJ2-3
V: TRBV19
CDR3: CASSITGLNADTQYF

J: TRBJ2-1
V: TRBV7-6
CDR3: CASSLTRETGREQFF

J: TRBJ2-7
V: TRBV5-1
CDR3: CASSPRSEGTSGYEQYF

J: TRBJ2-7
V: TRBV11-2
CDR3: CASSLAGGFSYEQYF

J: TRBJ2-5
V: TRBV5-6
CDR3: CASSWGTSGDEGTQYF

J: TRBJ1-2
V: TRBV5-6
CDR3: CASSLGKGGGYGYTF

J: TRBJ2-7
V: TRBV10-2
CDR3: CASRSDRGLLISFSEQYF

J: TRBJ2-5
V: TRBV4-1
CDR3: CASSQIAGGPQETQYF

J: TRBJ2-7
V: TRBV28
CDR3: CASSYPTGGVSYEQYF

J: TRBJ2-3
V: TRBV2
CDR3: CASSKDSGGGPSTDTQYF